The TCR beta chain under discussion was sequenced for a study of spatial heterogeneity in lung cancer. Every molecule of TCR cDNA had its own unique molecular identifier. MiXCR, run by TCRdb on the 5' RACE reads, gives a single entry per CDR3 protein. Seen here are more than 2,500 distinct CDR3 sequences, about 5% observed once, and the top ten hold around 19%. Time point of the sample: sample taken at primary tumor resection. Untreated early-stage non-small cell lung cancer patients, 55 to 85 in total, were the donors. Frozen PBMC, nontumor lung or tumor provided whole RNA, which was sequenced unsorted. In germline, CDR1 is MDHEN, CDR2 SYDVKM. This CDR3 has 13 residues. Trimming cost V 7 bases and J 5 bases, with 14 bases left between them. At least ten counts were recorded for this clonotype. Its specificity is unknown. The study's findings and limits: Mutation counts in tumors were tracked by counts of expanded intratumoral alpha and beta TCRs.

This TCR was recovered from a male donor with early-stage non-small cell lung cancer. The chain combines TRBV28 with TRBJ2-5, with D maybe TRBD1 (7 bases). The sequencing used lung tumor tissue, collected at surgery. The CDR3 nucleotides are TGTGCCAGCACCCAGGGGGGCTGGGAGACCCAGTACTTC. The encoded protein is CASTQGGWETQYF. Full variable domain (remainder filled in from reference TRBV28 and TRBJ2-5): DVKVTQSSRYLVKRTGEKVFLECVQDMDHENMFWYRQDPGLGLRLIYFSYDVKMKEKGDIPEGYSVSREKKERFSLILESASTNQTSMYLCASTQGGWETQYFGPGTRLLVL.